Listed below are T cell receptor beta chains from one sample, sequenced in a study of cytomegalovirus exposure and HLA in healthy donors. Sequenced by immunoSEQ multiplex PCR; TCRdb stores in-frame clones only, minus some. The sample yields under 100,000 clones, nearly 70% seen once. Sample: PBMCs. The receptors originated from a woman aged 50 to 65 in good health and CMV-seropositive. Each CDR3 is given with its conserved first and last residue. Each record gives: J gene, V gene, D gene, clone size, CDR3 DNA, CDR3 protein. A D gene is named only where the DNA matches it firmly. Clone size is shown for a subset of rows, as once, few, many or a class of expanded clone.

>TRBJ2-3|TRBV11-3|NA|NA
TGTGCCAGCAGCTTATCTCCAGGGGCCACAGATACGCAGTATTTT
CASSLSPGATDTQYF
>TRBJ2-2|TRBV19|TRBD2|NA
TGTGCCAGTAGGCTAGCGGGAACCGGGGAGCTGTTTTTT
CASRLAGTGELFF
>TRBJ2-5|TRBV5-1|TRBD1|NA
TGCGCCAGCAGCCCGGGACAGGGACAAGAGACCCAGTACTTC
CASSPGQGQETQYF
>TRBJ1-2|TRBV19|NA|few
TGTGCCAGTAGTCTACTAGCCTTCTATGGCTACACCTTC
CASSLLAFYGYTF
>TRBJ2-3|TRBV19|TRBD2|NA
TGTGCCAGTAGCTGGACTAGCGGGAGTGATATAGATACGCAGTATTTT
CASSWTSGSDIDTQYF
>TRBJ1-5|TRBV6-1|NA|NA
TGTGCCAGCAGTCTAAACCCTAATCAGCCCCAGCATTTT
CASSLNPNQPQHF
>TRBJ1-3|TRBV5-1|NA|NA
TGCGCCAGCAGTTTGGAGGAGCACTCTGGAAACACCATATATTTT
CASSLEEHSGNTIYF
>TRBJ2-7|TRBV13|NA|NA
TGTGCCAGCAGCTTTGCAGCGCTTTCCTACGAGCAGTACTTC
CASSFAALSYEQYF
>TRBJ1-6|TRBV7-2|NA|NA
TGTGCCAGCAGCTTAGTTCCGGGGAATTCACCCCTCCACTTT
CASSLVPGNSPLHF
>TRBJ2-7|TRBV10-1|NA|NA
TGCGCCAGCAGTGAGACTCGCGGCGGGAAGCAGTACTTC
CASSETRGGKQYF
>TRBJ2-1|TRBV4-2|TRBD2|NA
TGTGCCAGCAGCCAAGAGACTAGCGGGTTCTACAATGAGCAGTTCTTC
CASSQETSGFYNEQFF
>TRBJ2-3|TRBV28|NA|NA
TGTGCCAGCAGTCCGTTTGGCGGGATATCAGATACGCAGTATTTT
CASSPFGGISDTQYF
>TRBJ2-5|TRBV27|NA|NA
TGTGCCAGCAGTTTATCGGTTGGGGGGTCAGAGACCCAGTACTTC
CASSLSVGGSETQYF
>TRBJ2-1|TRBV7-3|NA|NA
TGTGCCAGCAGCTCAGCGGAGAGCTACAATGAGCAGTTCTTC
CASSSAESYNEQFF
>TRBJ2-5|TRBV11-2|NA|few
TGTGCCAGCAGCTTAGCCGGCGGGACCCAGTACTTC
CASSLAGGTQYF
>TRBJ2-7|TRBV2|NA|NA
TGTGCCAGGAAGTTCGGGGCCTACGAGCAGTACTTC
CARKFGAYEQYF
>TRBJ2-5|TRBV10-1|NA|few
TGCGCCAGGCTCCGGGATTTAGGGTTCCAAGAGACCCAGTACTTC
CARLRDLGFQETQYF
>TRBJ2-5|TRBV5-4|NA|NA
TGTGCCAGCAGCTTGAGGGCGGGGCAAGAGACCCAGTACTTC
CASSLRAGQETQYF
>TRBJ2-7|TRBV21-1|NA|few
TGTGCCAGCAGCCTCAGCAATAGCGACTACGAGCAGTACTTC
CASSLSNSDYEQYF
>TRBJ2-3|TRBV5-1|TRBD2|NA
TGCGCCAGCAGCCCCAGAGGGAGGGAAGATACGCAGTATTTT
CASSPRGREDTQYF
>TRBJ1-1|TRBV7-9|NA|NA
TGTGCCAGCAGCTTTCCGACGGGTGAAGCTTTCTTT
CASSFPTGEAFF
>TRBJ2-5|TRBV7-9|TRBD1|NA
TGTTCCAGCAGCATCGGACAGGCAATTCAAGAGACCCAGTACTTC
CSSSIGQAIQETQYF
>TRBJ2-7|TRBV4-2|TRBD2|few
TGTGCCAGCAGCCAAGGGGGACTAGCGGACCTGCACTTC
CASSQGGLADLHF
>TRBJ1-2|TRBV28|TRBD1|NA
TGTGCCAGCAGTTCCCAGACAGGGGGCAACTATGGCTACACCTTC
CASSSQTGGNYGYTF
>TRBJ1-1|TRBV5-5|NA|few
TGTGCCAGCAGCTTGGGTCCAGGGCCATTTAAGGGAGCTTTCTTT
CASSLGPGPFKGAFF
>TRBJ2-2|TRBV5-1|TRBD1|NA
TGCGCCAGCAGCTTGGTGGCAGGGGGCCCCGGGGAGCTGTTTTTT
CASSLVAGGPGELFF
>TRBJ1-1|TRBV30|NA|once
TGTGCCTGGAGTTTGGAGGGCACTGAAGCTTTCTTT
CAWSLEGTEAFF
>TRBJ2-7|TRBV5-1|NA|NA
TGCGCCAGCAGCCCCAACGGGGCCTACGAGCAGTACTTC
CASSPNGAYEQYF
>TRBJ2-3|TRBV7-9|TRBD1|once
TGTGCCAGCAGCCCCGGACAGGGACCGACAGATACGCAGTATTTT
CASSPGQGPTDTQYF
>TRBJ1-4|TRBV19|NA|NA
TGTGCCATCGAGGGAGGCTCAACTAATGAAAAACTGTTTTTT
CAIEGGSTNEKLFF
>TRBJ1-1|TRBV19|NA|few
TGTGCCAGTAGGGGTGGAGAGAACACTGAAGCTTTCTTT
CASRGGENTEAFF
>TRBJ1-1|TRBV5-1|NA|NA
TGCGCCAGCAGCAGGTGGGGGGGCTCGGACACTGAAGCTTTCTTT
CASSRWGGSDTEAFF
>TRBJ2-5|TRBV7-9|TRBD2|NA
TGTGCCAGCAGCTCGCTAGGGACTAGCCCCTTCCAAGAGACCCAGTACTTC
CASSSLGTSPFQETQYF
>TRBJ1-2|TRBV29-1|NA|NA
TGCAGCGTTGGAGAGGGGGGATATGGCTACACCTTC
CSVGEGGYGYTF
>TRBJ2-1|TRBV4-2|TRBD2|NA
TGTGCCAGCAGCCAAGGTGGGGGACTAGCGGGGGACAATGAGCAGTTCTTC
CASSQGGGLAGDNEQFF
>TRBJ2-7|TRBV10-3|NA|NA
TGTGCCATCAGTGACAGGGGCAACTACGAGCAGTACTTC
CAISDRGNYEQYF
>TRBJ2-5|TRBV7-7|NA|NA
TGTGCCAGCAGCTCTGGGCGGGACAGCAACCAAGAGACCCAGTACTTC
CASSSGRDSNQETQYF
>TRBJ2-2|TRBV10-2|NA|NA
TGCGCCAGCTCGCTGGGAGTATCAACCGGGGAGCTGTTTTTT
CASSLGVSTGELFF
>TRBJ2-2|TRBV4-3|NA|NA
TGCGCCAGCAGCCAAGGTCAGCGGAGCACCGGGGAGCTGTTTTTT
CASSQGQRSTGELFF
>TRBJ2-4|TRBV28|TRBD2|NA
TGTGCCAGCAGCCCTCCGGGACTAGCGGGGATCCTAGCCAAAAACATTCAGTACTTC
CASSPPGLAGILAKNIQYF
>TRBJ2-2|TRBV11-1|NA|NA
TGTGCCAGCAGCCCCTCTCGCAGTAGCGGGAACACCGGGGAGCTGTTTTTT
CASSPSRSSGNTGELFF
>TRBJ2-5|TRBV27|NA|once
TGTGCCAGCAGCCCCCCCGACCAAGAGACCCAGTACTTC
CASSPPDQETQYF
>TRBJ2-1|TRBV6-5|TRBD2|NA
TGTGCCAGCAGTACACGGGGGGTTGGGGTCAATGAGCAGTTCTTC
CASSTRGVGVNEQFF
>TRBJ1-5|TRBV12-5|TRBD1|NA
TGTGCTAGTGGTTTGGTAAGGGAGGGAACAGGGGGCGCCGGCAGCAATCAGCCCCAGCATTTT
CASGLVREGTGGAGSNQPQHF
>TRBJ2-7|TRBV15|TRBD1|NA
TGTGCCACCAGCAGAGATCGGGGACAGGGGGCAGGCAGCTCCTACGAGCAGTACTTC
CATSRDRGQGAGSSYEQYF
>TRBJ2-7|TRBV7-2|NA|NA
TGTGCCAGCAGCTTAGCGAGGAGGGGAGTCGAGCAGTACTTC
CASSLARRGVEQYF
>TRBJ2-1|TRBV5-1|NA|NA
TGCGCCAGCAGCTGGGGAACTAGACCCAATGAGCAGTTCTTC
CASSWGTRPNEQFF
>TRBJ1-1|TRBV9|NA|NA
TGTGCCAGCAGCGGAAACATCATCGGAGGGTACACTGAAGCTTTCTTT
CASSGNIIGGYTEAFF
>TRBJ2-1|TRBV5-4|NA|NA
TGTGCCAGCAGCTCAAGGGGAAGCTCCTACAATGAGCAGTTCTTC
CASSSRGSSYNEQFF
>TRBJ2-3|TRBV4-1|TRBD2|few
TGCGCCAGCAGCCCCAGGACTAGCGGACAACGGGCGGGTACGCAGTATTTT
CASSPRTSGQRAGTQYF
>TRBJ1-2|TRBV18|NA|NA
TGTGCCAGCGTACAAGAAAGTACGAACTATGGCTACACCTTC
CASVQESTNYGYTF
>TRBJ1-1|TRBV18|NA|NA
TGTGCCAGCTCACCTGACATGAACACTGAAGCTTTCTTT
CASSPDMNTEAFF
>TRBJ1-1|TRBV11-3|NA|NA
TGTGCCAGCAGCTTAGAGGCGAACACTGAAGCTTTCTTT
CASSLEANTEAFF
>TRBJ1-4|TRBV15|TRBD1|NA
TGTGCCACCAGCAGACAACTGACAGGGATTAATGAAAAACTGTTTTTT
CATSRQLTGINEKLFF
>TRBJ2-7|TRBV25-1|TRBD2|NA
TGTGCCAGCAGTGCACCGGGACTAGCGGCTTACGAGCAGTACTTC
CASSAPGLAAYEQYF
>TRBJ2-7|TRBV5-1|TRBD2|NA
TGCGCCAGCAGTACCACCGGCGGACTAGCCTACGAGCAGTACTTC
CASSTTGGLAYEQYF
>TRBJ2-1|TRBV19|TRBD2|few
TGTGCCAGTAGTCTCCGGACTAGCGGGAGGAATGAGCAGTTCTTC
CASSLRTSGRNEQFF
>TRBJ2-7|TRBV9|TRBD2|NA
TGTGCCAGCAGCGTCCGGGGGGGACTAGCTTACGAGCAGTACTTC
CASSVRGGLAYEQYF
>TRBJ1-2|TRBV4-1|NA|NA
TGCGCCAGCAGTCAAGTGGGAGTCAGAGGTATAAGCTATGGCTACACCTTC
CASSQVGVRGISYGYTF